This entry lists 32 T cell receptor beta chains sequenced from one sample in a study of CD4 T cells in relation to SARS-CoV-2 and coronaviruses. These TCRs are of unknown antigen specificity. Sequencing used immunoSEQ multiplex PCR; TCRdb keeps in-frame clones, though not all of them. Of 43,000 or so clones in the sample, 82% are singletons; the top ten hold about 1.5%. Sequencing input: naive CD4+ T cells from PBMCs, cultured in vitro. Described subset: naive CD4+ T cells isolated by negative enrichment. These receptors were taken from an adult with COVID-19.

The chain recombines TRBV7-3 with TRBJ2-2, with a possible D match to TRBD2 (6 bases). Germline V gene data show CDR1 as SGHTA and CDR2 as FQGTGA. V was trimmed by 1 base and J by 2 bases, leaving 14 bases between them. The CDR3 has 17 residues. The CDR3 DNA is TGTGCCAGCAGCTTAATGGGACTTTTAAGTAACACCGGGGAGCTGTTTTTT. It yields the protein CASSLMGLLSNTGELFF.

The chain joins TRBV5-1 to TRBJ1-1; 10 nucleotides line up with TRBD1. Germline V lookup: CDR1 SGHRS, CDR2 YFSETQ. CDR3 length: 14 residues. V lost 4 bases and J lost 6; bases outside the gene matches: 6. The CDR3 reads CASSKGQGSPEAFF. The CDR3 nucleotides read TGCGCCAGCAGCAAGGGACAGGGGTCGCCTGAAGCTTTCTTT.

This clone was counted between two and nine times. The chain joins TRBV30 to TRBJ2-1; maybe TRBD2 (5 bases). V was shortened by 4 bases and J by 0 bases, with 10 bases between the two germline ends. The CDR3 spans 14 residues. Germline loops: CDR1 GTSNPN, CDR2 SVGIG (reference sequence). The CDR3 DNA reads as TGTGCCTGGACCAGCGGCAGCTCCTACAATGAGCAGTTCTTC. It codes for CAWTSGSSYNEQFF.

The genes are TRBV30 and TRBJ2-7, with a weak D call TRBD2 (6 bases). V was trimmed by 5 bases and J by 0 bases, leaving 14 bases between them. This CDR3 has 14 amino acids. CDR1 is GTSNPN, CDR2 SVGIG, per germline (reference sequence). CDR3 amino acids: CAWRWGVNSYEQYF. The CDR3 DNA reads TGTGCCTGGCGTTGGGGGGTGAACTCCTACGAGCAGTACTTC.

The chain is built from TRBV29-1 and TRBJ2-6; 8 nucleotides align to TRBD1. J was trimmed by 4 bases and V by 6 bases; bases with no gene match: 8. CDR1 SQVTM and CDR2 ANQGSEA come from the germline V gene. This CDR3 spans 15 amino acids. The CDR3: CSVQGAVAGANVLTF. The DNA for the CDR3 is TGCAGCGTCCAGGGGGCGGTTGCCGGGGCCAACGTCCTGACTTTC.

The chain combines TRBV18 with TRBJ1-6, with D unresolved. There are 14 residues in the CDR3. Germline V gene sequence: CDR1 KGHSH, CDR2 LQKENI. V was trimmed by 2 bases and J by 5 bases, leaving 7 bases between them. Here the CDR3 DNA reads TGTGCCAGCTCACCAGACCCGGATAATTCACCCCTCCACTTT. This encodes CASSPDPDNSPLHF.

In DNA, the CDR3 is TGTGCCAGCAGTTACAATGGGGGGATGGGGGAGCTGTTTTTT. Translation gives CASSYNGGMGELFF. V and J are TRBV6-5 and TRBJ2-2; maybe TRBD2 (6 bases). Germline V gives CDR1 MNHEY, CDR2 SVGAGI. Between the trimmed V and J ends, which lost 2 bases and 8 bases, there was a span of 12 bases. The CDR3 consists of 14 residues.

The chain joins TRBV4-1 to TRBJ2-3; 10 bases agree with TRBD2. After removal of 7 bases from V and 5 bases from J, the junction contained 9 bases not matched to a gene. CDR1 is MGHRA, CDR2 YSYEKL, per germline. CDR3 size: 15 residues. The CDR3 DNA reads TGCGCCAGCACACCTTCTAGCGGGAGAATAGATACGCAGTATTTT. It translates to CASTPSSGRIDTQYF.

The V call is TRBV14, the J call TRBJ2-5; D unclear. Deletions cut 1 base from V and 5 bases from J, with 17 bases between. Germline V CDR1 and CDR2: SGHDN, FVKESK. CDR3 length: 16 residues. CDR3 in DNA: TGTGCCAGCAGCCAAGTAGCCCTGTTACGGTGGGAGACCCAGTACTTC. This codes for CASSQVALLRWETQYF. The whole variable domain, filled in from reference TRBV14 and TRBJ2-5, reads EAGVTQFPSHSVIEKGQTVTLRCDPISGHDNLYWYRRVMGKEIKFLLHFVKESKQDESGMPNNRFLAERTGGTYSTLKVQPAELEDSGVYFCASSQVALLRWETQYFGPGTRLLVL.

This chain links TRBV23-1 with TRBJ2-7; 9 bases are a match to TRBD1. TRBV23-1 is filed as an ORF, its function uncertain. CDR3 size: 16 residues. Trimming cost V 0 bases and J 2 bases; bases outside gene matches: 5. The CDR3 loop reads CASSQSSGQGPYEQYF. CDR3 nucleotides: TGCGCCAGCAGTCAATCATCGGGACAGGGCCCCTACGAGCAGTACTTC.

The rearrangement uses TRBV4-3 and TRBJ2-7, with D hard to call. The CDR3 is 16 amino acids. CDR1 and CDR2 (germline): LGHNA, YSLEER. Trimming left V 2 bases short and J 0 bases short, with 14 bases between. The CDR3 sequence: CASSQLRGVSSYEQYF. DNA for the CDR3: TGCGCCAGCAGCCAATTAAGAGGCGTGAGCTCCTACGAGCAGTACTTC.

The V gene is TRBV9, the J gene TRBJ2-7; D remains ambiguous. Trimming removed 0 bases from V and 3 bases from J, with 10 bases in between. This CDR3 spans 14 amino acids. The germline CDR1 and CDR2 sequences are SGDLS and YYNGEE. CDR3: CASSVGPVDYEQYF. In nucleotides, the CDR3 is TGTGCCAGCAGCGTAGGCCCAGTTGACTACGAGCAGTACTTC.

In DNA form, the CDR3 reads TGTGCCAGCAGCCCCGGGAGACTAGACCAAGAGACCCAGTACTTC. Translated: CASSPGRLDQETQYF. V gene TRBV3-1 (or the pseudogene TRBV3-2) combines with J gene TRBJ2-5, with D perhaps TRBD2 (6 bases). Looked up from germline, CDR1 is LGHDT and CDR2 is YNNKEL (reference sequence). Trimming removed 4 bases at V and 0 bases at J, with 12 bases between. This CDR3 is 15 amino acids long.

This chain connects TRBV5-1 to TRBJ1-1; 7 bases are a match to TRBD1. Per germline, CDR1 SGHRS and CDR2 YFSETQ. Trimming took 2 bases from V and 5 from J; bases not matched to a gene: 6. This CDR3 is 14 amino acids long. CDR3 protein: CASSFQGGRTEAFF. CDR3 nucleotides: TGCGCCAGCAGCTTTCAAGGGGGCAGGACTGAAGCTTTCTTT.

The V and J genes are TRBV24-1 and TRBJ1-6, with D hard to call. The CDR3 is made up of 21 amino acids. Germline V gene sequence: CDR1 KGHDR, CDR2 SFDVKD. Trimming stripped 4 bases from V and 0 bases from J, with 24 bases between. The CDR3 DNA reads TGTGCCACCAGTGACCGGGGTGGAACAGTCGTTTTCAGCTCCTATAATTCACCCCTCCACTTT. It encodes CATSDRGGTVVFSSYNSPLHF.

With regard to this clone: The junction departs from the called germline gene at one end, perhaps through a read error. The chain recombines TRBV6-1 with TRBJ1-2; D call uncertain. CDR3 size: 14 residues. Germline CDR1 reads MNHNS; CDR2 reads SASEGT. Written as DNA, the CDR3 is TGTGCCAGCGGTGATTTTAGGGTCCCAGATGGCTACACCTTC. Its translation: CASGDFRVPDGYTF.

The CDR3 bases are TGTGCCAGTAGTATATGGCAGGGTCGCAATGAGCAGTTCTTC. Protein product: CASSIWQGRNEQFF. The chain combines TRBV19 with TRBJ2-1; weak D call: TRBD1 (5 bases). V was trimmed by 2 bases and J by 6 bases, leaving 11 bases between them. The CDR3 has 14 amino acids. CDR1 LNHDA and CDR2 SQIVND come from the germline V gene (reference sequence).

This clone has more than one count but fewer than ten. The chain employs TRBV28 and TRBJ1-5, with 8 bases matching TRBD1. This CDR3 region has 15 residues. Trimming cost V 4 bases and J 5 bases; bases outside gene matches: 7. Looked up from germline, CDR1 is MDHEN and CDR2 is SYDVKM. In nucleotides, the CDR3 is TGTGCCAGCAGTTCGGACAGGGACGGATATCAGCCCCAGCATTTT. Protein: CASSSDRDGYQPQHF.

The chain carries TRBV7-9 and TRBJ2-5, with D tentatively TRBD2 (5 bases). Germline CDR1 and CDR2: SEHNR and FQNEAQ (reference sequence). This CDR3 has 14 amino acids. The V end was cut by 1 base, the J end by 3 bases, with 9 bases between. In DNA, the CDR3 is TGTGCCAGCAGCTTAGTCAGCGGAAAAGAGACCCAGTACTTC. Translation: CASSLVSGKETQYF. The complete variable domain, with remaining parts taken from reference TRBV7-9 and TRBJ2-5, reads DTGVSQNPRHKITKRGQNVTFRCDPISEHNRLYWYRQTLGQGPEFLTYFQNEAQLEKSRLLSDRFSAERPKGSFSTLEIQRTEQGDSAMYLCASSLVSGKETQYFGPGTRLLVL.

As regards this clone: One end of the junction fails to match germline, which may point to a read error. The chain employs TRBV6-2 or TRBV6-3 and TRBJ2-5; D is unclear. This CDR3 is 11 amino acids long. Germline CDR1 and CDR2: MNHEY and SVGEGT. In DNA form, the CDR3 reads TGTGCCAGCAGTGACTCTATGGCCCAGTACTTC. Translated, it gives CASSDSMAQYF.

In this sample, this clone turned up a few times. The chain has TRBV5-8 and TRBJ1-5; TRBD1 is a possible D gene (6 bases). V dropped 0 bases and J dropped 1 base, with 11 bases sitting between them. Germline V gene lookup returns CDR1 SGHTS and CDR2 YDEGEE. This CDR3 region has 16 residues. Here the CDR3 DNA reads TGTGCCAGCAGCTTGGCTCGGGACACCAGCAATCAGCCCCAGCATTTT. The encoded protein is CASSLARDTSNQPQHF.

The chain recombines TRBV4-1 with TRBJ2-5; D could derive from TRBD1 or TRBD2 (7 bases each). The CDR3 is 14 amino acids. The V end was cut by 2 bases, the J end by 7 bases, with 14 bases between. Germline assignment: CDR1 MGHRA and CDR2 YSYEKL. The CDR3 spells CASSQFGRGGTQYF. CDR3 sequence (DNA): TGCGCCAGCAGCCAATTTGGCAGGGGGGGGACCCAGTACTTC.

The chain employs TRBV4-1 and TRBJ2-2, with D unresolved. V lost 1 base, J lost 2 bases, and 11 bases lay in between. This CDR3 has 16 residues. Germline CDR1 reads MGHRA; CDR2 reads YSYEKL. The CDR3 loop is CASSQVAGPNTGELFF. In DNA, the CDR3 is TGCGCCAGCAGCCAAGTGGCAGGCCCTAACACCGGGGAGCTGTTTTTT.

V is TRBV14 and J is TRBJ2-3, with D tentatively TRBD2 (5 bases). Looked up from germline, CDR1 is SGHDN and CDR2 is FVKESK. V was shortened by 1 base and J by 6 bases, with 11 bases between the two germline ends. The CDR3 extends over 14 amino acids. The CDR3 region is CASSQVPGMDTQYF. DNA of the CDR3: TGTGCCAGCAGCCAAGTGCCGGGGATGGATACGCAGTATTTT.

The rearrangement joins TRBV12-3 or TRBV12-4 to TRBJ2-1; 7 bases agree with TRBD1. V dropped 5 bases and J dropped 8; count of bases not matched to a gene: 3. The CDR3 is made up of 12 amino acids. The CDR3 bases are TGTGCCAGCAGTCGAGGGGGCGATGAGCAGTTCTTC. Protein product: CASSRGGDEQFF.

This rearrangement joins TRBV9 to TRBJ2-3; 9 bases line up with TRBD2. Germline V CDR1 and CDR2: SGDLS, YYNGEE. With V trimmed by 4 bases and J by 5 bases, 20 bases remained unmatched. The CDR3 has 19 amino acids. Written as DNA, the CDR3 is TGTGCCAGCAGCTACCTGGAGGGTCTAGCGGGGCCCAATCGAGATACGCAGTATTTT. Residues: CASSYLEGLAGPNRDTQYF. The full variable domain, rest sourced from reference TRBV9 and TRBJ2-3, is DSGVTQTPKHLITATGQRVTLRCSPRSGDLSVYWYQQSLDQGLQFLIQYYNGEERAKGNILERFSAQQFPDLHSELNLSSLELGDSALYFCASSYLEGLAGPNRDTQYFGPGTRLTVL.

CDR3 sequence reads: CASSRYATNEKLFF. The CDR3, as DNA: TGTGCCAGCAGCCGGTACGCAACTAATGAAAAACTGTTTTTT. The gene calls are TRBV3-1 (or the pseudogene TRBV3-2) and TRBJ1-4; no clear D gene. The V and J ends lost 4 bases and 0 bases respectively, with 6 bases between them. Germline V gives CDR1 LGHDT, CDR2 YNNKEL (reference sequence). The CDR3 runs to 14 residues.

This clone was seen a single time. This chain uses TRBV28 with TRBJ2-7; 7 nucleotides line up with TRBD1. Per the germline V gene, CDR1 is MDHEN and CDR2 is SYDVKM. V shed 7 bases, J shed 3 bases, and the junction held 15 bases outside the gene matches. This CDR3 region has 16 residues. In DNA form, the CDR3 reads TGTGCCAGCACCCCCCTCGTGGTAGGGGGCTTCTACGAGCAGTACTTC. It translates to CASTPLVVGGFYEQYF.

This clone was picked up a small number of times. This chain links TRBV6-6 with TRBJ2-7; possible D gene TRBD2, 6 bases. The V gene's germline CDR1 is MNHNY and CDR2 SVGAGI (reference sequence). This CDR3 has 12 amino acids. The germline V and J ends were trimmed by 10 bases and 4 bases, with 14 bases remaining between them. CDR3: CATRSGRYEQYF. The CDR3 DNA reads as TGTGCCACCCGTAGCGGAAGATACGAGCAGTACTTC.

This chain connects TRBV19 to TRBJ1-4, with a possible D match to TRBD1 (5 bases). The CDR3 runs to 14 residues. Trimming shortened V by 8 bases and J by 7 bases, and 17 bases separated the two germline ends. Germline V CDR1 and CDR2: LNHDA, SQIVND (reference sequence). The CDR3, as DNA: TGTGCCAGTCGGCTCCCAGGGACGGTTGAAAAACTGTTTTTT. Translation gives CASRLPGTVEKLFF.

V gene TRBV5-1 combines with J gene TRBJ2-1, with TRBD2 matching 8 bases. The V segment lost 5 bases and the J segment 0 bases; nucleotides outside the gene matches: 7. There are 16 residues in the CDR3. The germline CDR1 and CDR2 sequences are SGHRS and YFSETQ. CDR3 residues: CASRDTSGSSYNEQFF. The CDR3 DNA reads as TGCGCCAGCAGGGATACTAGCGGAAGCTCCTACAATGAGCAGTTCTTC.

The chain carries TRBV19 and TRBJ2-7, with 13 bases identical to TRBD2. V shed 6 bases, J shed 7 bases, and the junction held 6 bases outside the gene matches. The CDR3 extends over 14 amino acids. The germline gives CDR1 LNHDA, CDR2 SQIVND (reference sequence). This chain's CDR3 is CASSGLAGVGEQYF. CDR3 sequence (DNA): TGTGCCAGTAGCGGACTAGCGGGAGTCGGGGAGCAGTACTTC.